This TCR beta chain was captured by sequencing in a study of CD8+ T cells in alopecia areata. Treatment indicated: oral pan-JAK inhibitor, 5-10 mg twice daily. Once RNA had been extracted, it was reverse transcribed into cDNA to act as the sequencing template. TCRdb's table, derived via immunoSEQ multiplex PCR, lists solely in-frame clones and lacks some. The top ten clones hold around 10% of a sample with around 100,000 clones, 70% to 90% of them seen once. The CDR3 runs 14 residues. With 3 bases removed from V and 5 bases from J, the gap between germline ends came to 11 bases. Germline-derived CDR1 and CDR2 are MGHRA and YSYEKL.

The chain links TRBV4-1 to TRBJ2-1; D not resolved. The sequencing here drew on CD8+ T cells sorted from blood, taken between weeks 30 and 35, from a patient treated with tofacitinib. The TCR sequence derives from a human donor with alopecia areata. CDR3 loop: CASSHITGNNEQFF. The CDR3 bases are TGCGCCAGCAGCCATATAACTGGCAACAATGAGCAGTTCTTC.